This TCR beta chain is from a study of blood T cell repertoires in COVID-19. V was pared by 5 bases and J by 4 bases, with 15 bases between. CDR1 and CDR2 (germline): SGHDT, YYEEEE. The CDR3 has 14 residues. Source study methods: Estimated nucleated cell counts came from reference gene primer amplification. TCRdb keeps only in-frame clones here, not all; method: immunoSEQ multiplex PCR. V and J calls and clone size follow that table, whereas D and trimming were derived from the DNA. This sample carries some 150,000 clones, approximately 84% of them seen once, and the ten largest clones take roughly 4.8%.

The TCR comes from a human donor in a cohort sampled during active COVID-19. This rearrangement joins TRBV5-6 to TRBJ1-1; D is ambiguous. Material for sequencing was peripheral blood. The CDR3 protein is CASSTGSGFTEAFF. DNA of the CDR3: TGTGCCAGCAGTACGGGAAGCGGATTCACTGAAGCTTTCTTT.